These 32 T cell receptor beta chains came from one sample sequenced in a study of cytomegalovirus exposure and HLA in healthy donors. The PCR was carried out with 60 Vbeta primers and 13 Jbeta primers. Sequencing used immunoSEQ multiplex PCR; TCRdb keeps in-frame clones, though not all of them. Its clone listing holds about 110,000 clones. The source material was PBMCs. All receptors come from a man aged 50-60 years in good health and CMV-seronegative.

The V and J genes are TRBV2 and TRBJ2-7, with D tentatively TRBD1 (6 bases). This CDR3 has 15 residues. V was clipped by 2 bases and J by 7 bases, with 18 bases between them. Germline V lookup: CDR1 SNHLY, CDR2 FYNNEI. DNA of the CDR3: TGTGCCAGCAGTGAATCCAAACAGGGTGTACGGGAGCAGTACTTC. The encoded protein is CASSESKQGVREQYF.

The rearrangement joins TRBV7-2 to TRBJ2-7; D not resolved. From germline, CDR1 is SGHTA and CDR2 FQGNSA. The CDR3 contains 13 residues. V was clipped by 1 base and J by 4 bases, with 8 bases between them. The CDR3 region is CASSLEVRYEQYF. CDR3 sequence (DNA): TGTGCCAGCAGCTTAGAAGTGAGGTACGAGCAGTACTTC. The entire variable domain, with the rest obtained from reference TRBV7-2 and TRBJ2-7, is as follows: GAGVSQSPSNKVTEKGKDVELRCDPISGHTALYWYRQSLGQGLEFLIYFQGNSAPDKSGLPSDRFSAERTGGSVSTLTIQRTQQEDSAVYLCASSLEVRYEQYFGPGTRLTVT.

The chain recombines TRBV29-1 with TRBJ2-1, with 12 bases aligning to TRBD1. Trimming removed 4 bases from V and 3 bases from J; junction bases left unmatched: 4. CDR3 length equals 15 residues. CDR1 is SQVTM, CDR2 ANQGSEA, per germline. The chain's CDR3 is CSVARDRGHYNEQFF. The CDR3, as DNA: TGCAGCGTTGCCCGGGACAGGGGGCACTACAATGAGCAGTTCTTC.

This sequence joins TRBV18 and TRBJ1-1; 11 nucleotides line up with TRBD1. The CDR3 spans 15 residues. Looked up from germline, CDR1 is KGHSH and CDR2 is LQKENI. Trimming cost V 2 bases and J 4 bases; bases outside gene matches: 3. The CDR3, as DNA: TGTGCCAGCTCACCAACCGGGACAGGGGGCACTGAAGCTTTCTTT. Its protein is CASSPTGTGGTEAFF.

The chain has TRBV7-2 and TRBJ2-1, with D perhaps TRBD2 (6 bases). CDR1 and CDR2 from the germline V gene are SGHTA and FQGNSA. The CDR3 runs 14 residues. V was trimmed by 1 base and J by 7 bases, leaving 11 bases between them. CDR3 in amino acids: CASSLVGSGNEQFF. The CDR3 nucleotides are TGTGCCAGCAGCTTAGTTGGCAGCGGGAATGAGCAGTTCTTC.

V usage is TRBV5-4 and J usage is TRBJ1-2; 9 bases align to TRBD1. The germline V gene encodes CDR1 SGHNT and CDR2 YYREEE (reference sequence). The CDR3 contains 15 residues. Trimming cost V 4 bases and J 7 bases; bases outside gene matches: 11. The CDR3 sequence is CASSTPGQGKGGYTF. CDR3 DNA: TGTGCCAGCAGCACCCCGGGACAGGGAAAGGGTGGCTACACCTTC.

The chain links TRBV29-1 to TRBJ2-7, with D unclear. Germline V gene lookup returns CDR1 SQVTM and CDR2 ANQGSEA. V gave up 2 bases and J gave up 0 bases, with 2 bases separating them. This CDR3 is built from 11 residues. CDR3: CSVEHSYEQYF. The CDR3 DNA is TGCAGCGTTGAACACTCCTACGAGCAGTACTTC.

V gene TRBV15 combines with J gene TRBJ2-7, with D possibly TRBD2 on 5 matching bases. The V and J ends lost 3 bases and 2 bases respectively, with 14 bases between them. The CDR3 has 15 amino acids. In germline, CDR1 is LNHNV, CDR2 YYDKDF (reference sequence). CDR3 sequence: CATSSHPDGAYEQYF. The DNA for the CDR3 is TGTGCCACCAGCAGCCATCCCGACGGGGCCTACGAGCAGTACTTC. The whole variable domain, remainder taken from reference TRBV15 and TRBJ2-7, is DAMVIQNPRYQVTQFGKPVTLSCSQTLNHNVMYWYQQKSSQAPKLLFHYYDKDFNNEADTPDNFQSRRPNTSFCFLDIRSPGLGDTAMYLCATSSHPDGAYEQYFGPGTRLTVT.

The chain carries TRBV12-5 and TRBJ2-3; 7 bases map to TRBD1. Germline CDR1 is LGHNT and CDR2 is FRNRAP. CDR3 length: 15 residues. Unmatched junction bases numbered 12, after V lost 6 bases and J lost 6 bases. The CDR3 region is CASGLTGQKGDTQYF. In nucleotides, the CDR3 is TGTGCTAGTGGCCTCACGGGACAGAAAGGGGATACGCAGTATTTT.

The chain links TRBV29-1 to TRBJ1-2; no clear D gene. The CDR3 loop spans 11 amino acids. Germline assignment: CDR1 SQVTM and CDR2 ANQGSEA. Between the trimmed V and J ends, which lost 7 bases and 8 bases, there was a span of 14 bases. The CDR3 protein is CSGEAGGGYTF. The CDR3 DNA reads as TGCAGCGGCGAAGCGGGCGGAGGCTACACCTTC.

J is TRBJ2-7 and V is TRBV28; weak D call: TRBD2 (7 bases). This CDR3 has 17 residues. The V end was cut by 6 bases, the J end by 4 bases, with 25 bases between. Germline lookup yields CDR1 MDHEN and CDR2 SYDVKM. CDR3 bases: TGTGCCAGCAGCCCGGGGAGGGGGGGATTACGGGATTACGAGCAGTACTTC. Translated, it gives CASSPGRGGLRDYEQYF. Full variable domain (missing parts from reference TRBV28 and TRBJ2-7): DVKVTQSSRYLVKRTGEKVFLECVQDMDHENMFWYRQDPGLGLRLIYFSYDVKMKEKGDIPEGYSVSREKKERFSLILESASTNQTSMYLCASSPGRGGLRDYEQYFGPGTRLTVT.

This chain connects TRBV14 to TRBJ2-7, with TRBD1 as a possible D gene (6 bases). Trimming removed 1 base from V and 4 bases from J, with 11 bases in between. Looked up from germline, CDR1 is SGHDN and CDR2 is FVKESK. The CDR3 is 14 amino acids. CDR3 loop: CASSQGTGRYEQYF. The CDR3 DNA reads as TGTGCCAGCAGCCAAGGAACAGGGCGGTACGAGCAGTACTTC.

The J gene is TRBJ1-1, the V gene TRBV2; 7 nucleotides line up with TRBD1. The CDR3 extends over 14 amino acids. From germline, CDR1 is SNHLY and CDR2 FYNNEI. Trimming took 9 bases from V and 3 from J; bases not matched to a gene: 10. The CDR3: CARVTGVIDTEAFF. The CDR3, as DNA: TGTGCCAGAGTTACAGGGGTCATCGACACTGAAGCTTTCTTT.

The rearrangement joins TRBV9 to TRBJ2-7; D possibly corresponds to TRBD2 (7 bases). The CDR3 spans 16 residues. Germline CDR1 reads SGDLS; CDR2 reads YYNGEE. Trimming pared 2 bases from V and 7 bases from J, leaving 22 bases between. As DNA, the CDR3 is TGTGCCAGCAGCGTGGGGACGGGGGGCGCCCTAGGGGAGCAGTACTTC. Amino acid sequence: CASSVGTGGALGEQYF.

The chain is built from TRBV29-1 and TRBJ1-2; TRBD1 might be the D (5 bases). The CDR3 spans 12 residues. V lost 4 bases to trimming and J lost 4 bases, with 10 bases between them. Germline assignment: CDR1 SQVTM and CDR2 ANQGSEA. DNA for the CDR3: TGCAGCGTTGCCAGGGAGGCCTATGGCTACACCTTC. It encodes CSVAREAYGYTF.

This chain connects TRBV27 to TRBJ1-1; TRBD1 matches 10 bases. The trim removed 4 bases at V and 6 bases at J, leaving 8 bases unmatched. Germline CDR1 is MNHEY and CDR2 is SMNVEV (reference sequence). The CDR3 covers 15 residues. The CDR3 DNA follows: TGTGCCAGCAGTTCCCGGGACAGGGGAGTATCTGAAGCTTTCTTT. Translated: CASSSRDRGVSEAFF.

This CDR3 reads CASSSRRQGQPQHF. Written as DNA, the CDR3 is TGTGCCAGCAGTTCTCGCCGGCAGGGTCAGCCCCAGCATTTT. This chain uses TRBV6-1 with TRBJ1-5; TRBD1 might be the D (5 bases). The CDR3 loop spans 14 amino acids. The V and J ends lost 5 bases and 6 bases respectively, with 14 bases between them. CDR1 MNHNS and CDR2 SASEGT come from the germline V gene.

V gene TRBV2 combines with J gene TRBJ1-5; 8 nucleotides match TRBD1. From germline, CDR1 is SNHLY and CDR2 FYNNEI. J was trimmed by 3 bases and V by 4 bases; bases with no gene match: 8. The CDR3 sequence is 16 residues long. CDR3 sequence: CASSVGQGAANQPQHF. Written as DNA, the CDR3 is TGTGCCAGCAGTGTCGGGCAGGGGGCGGCCAATCAGCCCCAGCATTTT.

To note about this clone: Germline and junction disagree at one end, which may indicate a read error. V usage is TRBV18 and J usage is TRBJ1-1; D gene unclear. Germline V gives CDR1 KGHSH, CDR2 LQKENI. The CDR3 spans 15 residues. The CDR3 protein is CASSPQGGMNTEALF. CDR3 bases: TGTGCCAGCTCACCACAGGGAGGGATGAACACTGAAGCTCTCTTT.

The V gene is TRBV15, the J gene TRBJ1-1; 9 bases align to TRBD1. The J segment lost 7 bases and the V segment lost 3 bases, leaving 6 bases of the junction unmatched. The CDR3 is made up of 14 amino acids. The germline V gene has CDR1 LNHNV and CDR2 YYDKDF (reference sequence). Written as DNA, the CDR3 is TGTGCCACCAGCAGCTACAGGGGGCTGATTGAAGCTTTCTTT. Protein sequence: CATSSYRGLIEAFF.

The chain links TRBV20-1 to TRBJ2-7; D not resolved. The CDR3 runs 11 residues. Germline CDR1 is DFQATT and CDR2 is SNEGSKA (reference sequence). V was pared by 6 bases and J by 2 bases, with 8 bases between. The CDR3 DNA is TGCAGTGCGGGTGGAGCCTACGAGCAGTACTTC. It codes for CSAGGAYEQYF.

The gene calls are TRBV7-6 and TRBJ2-1, with TRBD1 identical over 7 bases. Losses at the gene ends were 4 bases for V and 6 bases for J; bases not matched to a gene: 9. There are 15 residues in the CDR3. Germline CDR1 SGHVS, CDR2 FNYEAQ. The CDR3 coding sequence is TGTGCCAGCAGCTCCGACAGGGAACCACCCAATGAGCAGTTCTTC. Its translation: CASSSDREPPNEQFF.

The V call is TRBV18, the J call TRBJ2-5; the D is unclear. The germline CDR1 and CDR2 sequences are KGHSH and LQKENI. Trimming took off 6 bases at V and 3 bases at J, with 8 bases between the two ends. The CDR3 consists of 12 residues. This chain's CDR3 is CASSQSEETQYF. In nucleotides, the CDR3 is TGTGCCAGCTCCCAATCGGAAGAGACCCAGTACTTC.

Notes on this clone: The junction shows a germline mismatch at one end, possibly a read error. V gene TRBV5-1 combines with J gene TRBJ1-2, with D perhaps TRBD1 (6 bases). This CDR3 spans 12 amino acids. Germline-derived CDR1 and CDR2 are SGHRS and YFSETQ. The CDR3 DNA reads as TGCGCCAGCAGCTTGGCCAGGGGCTACTTGATCTTC. This sequence encodes CASSLARGYLIF.

V is TRBV7-2 and J is TRBJ1-1; D gene ambiguous. Per the germline V gene, CDR1 is SGHTA and CDR2 is FQGNSA. The CDR3 is 15 residues long. Trimming pared 2 bases from V and 1 base from J, leaving 11 bases between. In DNA, the CDR3 is TGTGCCAGCAGCTTATATGGCGGAAAGAACACTGAAGCTTTCTTT. It specifies CASSLYGGKNTEAFF.

As concerns this clone: Its ends do not fully match the called genes, so a read error is possible. The V gene is TRBV7-2, the J gene TRBJ2-7; possible D gene TRBD1, 6 bases. Germline-derived CDR1 and CDR2 are SGHTA and FQGNSA. CDR3 length equals 12 residues. CDR3 nucleotides: TGTGCCAGCAGCTTATCCGCAGGGGCATCCGACTTC. The encoded protein is CASSLSAGASDF.

V and J are TRBV28 and TRBJ2-1; the match to TRBD2 covers 7 bases. CDR3 length equals 14 residues. Germline V lookup: CDR1 MDHEN, CDR2 SYDVKM. Germline trimming cut 3 bases from V and 8 bases from J; bases unmatched to any gene: 7. CDR3 residues: CASSLMGGGDEQFF. The CDR3 coding sequence is TGTGCCAGCAGTTTGATGGGGGGAGGGGATGAGCAGTTCTTC.

The J gene is TRBJ1-1, the V gene TRBV6-5; D remains unclear. Germline CDR1 is MNHEY and CDR2 is SVGAGI. V was pared by 6 bases and J by 3 bases, with 8 bases between. The CDR3 is 12 amino acids. CDR3 residues: CASRSGYTEAFF. In DNA, the CDR3 is TGTGCCAGCAGATCCGGGTACACTGAAGCTTTCTTT.

V usage is TRBV7-9 and J usage is TRBJ2-5; D uncertain. The CDR3 is 12 residues long. The germline V gene encodes CDR1 SEHNR and CDR2 FQNEAQ (reference sequence). The germline V and J ends were trimmed by 6 bases and 5 bases, with 10 bases remaining between them. CDR3 loop: CASSSPSETQYF. Written as DNA, the CDR3 is TGTGCCAGCAGTTCCCCCTCGGAGACCCAGTACTTC.

This chain joins TRBV5-1 and TRBJ2-2, with D tentatively TRBD1 (5 bases). Trimming pared 4 bases from V and 1 base from J, leaving 8 bases between. This CDR3 has 14 residues. Looked up from germline, CDR1 is SGHRS and CDR2 is YFSETQ. CDR3 sequence: CASSPQGNTGELFF. The CDR3 region has the DNA TGCGCCAGCAGCCCTCAGGGGAACACCGGGGAGCTGTTTTTT.

This rearrangement joins TRBV27 to TRBJ1-2, with D hard to call. V was clipped by 6 bases and J by 6 bases, with 14 bases between them. In germline, CDR1 is MNHEY, CDR2 SMNVEV (reference sequence). The CDR3 contains 13 residues. The CDR3 bases are TGTGCCAGCAGCCCGAGCGTATTCCATGGCTACACCTTC. Translation gives CASSPSVFHGYTF.

V is TRBV11-3 and J is TRBJ2-7, with a tentative D call TRBD1 (7 bases). In germline, CDR1 is SGHNT, CDR2 YENEEA. Trimming took 2 bases from V and 3 from J, leaving 11 bases between them. The CDR3 runs to 14 residues. CDR3 loop: CASSLNRGGYEQYF. The DNA of the CDR3 is TGTGCCAGCAGCTTAAACAGGGGAGGCTACGAGCAGTACTTC.